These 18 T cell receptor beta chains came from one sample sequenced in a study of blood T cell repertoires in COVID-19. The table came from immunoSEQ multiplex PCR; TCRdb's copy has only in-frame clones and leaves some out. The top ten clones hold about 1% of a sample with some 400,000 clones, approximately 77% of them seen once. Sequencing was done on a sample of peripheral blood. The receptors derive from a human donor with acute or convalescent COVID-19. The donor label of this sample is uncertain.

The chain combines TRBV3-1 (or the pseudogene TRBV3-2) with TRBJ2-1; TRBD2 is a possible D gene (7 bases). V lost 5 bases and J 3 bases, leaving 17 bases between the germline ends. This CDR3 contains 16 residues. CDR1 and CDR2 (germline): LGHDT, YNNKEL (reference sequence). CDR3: CASSGGRGGRYNEQFF. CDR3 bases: TGTGCCAGCAGCGGAGGAAGGGGGGGGCGCTACAATGAGCAGTTCTTC.

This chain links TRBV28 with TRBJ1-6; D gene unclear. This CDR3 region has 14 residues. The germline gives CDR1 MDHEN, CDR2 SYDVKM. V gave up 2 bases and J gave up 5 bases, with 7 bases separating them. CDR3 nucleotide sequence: TGTGCCAGCAGTTTACCGCTAAATAATTCACCCCTCCACTTT. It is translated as CASSLPLNNSPLHF.

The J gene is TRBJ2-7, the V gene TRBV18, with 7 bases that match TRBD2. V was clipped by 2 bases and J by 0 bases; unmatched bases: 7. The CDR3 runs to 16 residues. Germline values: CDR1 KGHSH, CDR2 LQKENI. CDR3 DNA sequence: TGTGCCAGCTCACCAAATCAGGGAGGGTCCTCCTACGAGCAGTACTTC. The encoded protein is CASSPNQGGSSYEQYF.

CDR3 in DNA: TGTGCCAGCACGGGGGACTTGATCACAGATACGCAGTATTTT. This sequence encodes CASTGDLITDTQYF. V usage is TRBV6-5 and J usage is TRBJ2-3, with D perhaps matching TRBD2 (6 bases). Trimming took 7 bases from V and 2 from J, leaving 13 bases between them. Germline V gives CDR1 MNHEY, CDR2 SVGAGI. This CDR3 has 14 residues.

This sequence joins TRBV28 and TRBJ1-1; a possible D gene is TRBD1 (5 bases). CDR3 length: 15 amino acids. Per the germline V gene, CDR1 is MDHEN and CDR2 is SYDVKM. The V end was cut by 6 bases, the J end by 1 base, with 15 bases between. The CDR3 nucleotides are TGTGCCAGCAGCCCGGCCGGGGGGAAGAACACTGAAGCTTTCTTT. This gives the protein CASSPAGGKNTEAFF.

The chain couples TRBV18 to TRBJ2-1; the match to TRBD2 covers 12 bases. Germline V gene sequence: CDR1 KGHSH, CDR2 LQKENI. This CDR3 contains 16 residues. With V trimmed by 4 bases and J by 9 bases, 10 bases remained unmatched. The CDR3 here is CASSRGLAGLSGEQFF. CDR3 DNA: TGTGCCAGCTCACGAGGACTAGCGGGGTTATCAGGTGAGCAGTTCTTC.

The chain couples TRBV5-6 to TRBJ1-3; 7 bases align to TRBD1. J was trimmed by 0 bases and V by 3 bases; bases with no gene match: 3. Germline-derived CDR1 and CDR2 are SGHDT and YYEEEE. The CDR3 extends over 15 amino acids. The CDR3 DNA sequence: TGTGCCAGCAGCTGGGGACAGAGCTCTGGAAACACCATATATTTT. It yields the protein CASSWGQSSGNTIYF.

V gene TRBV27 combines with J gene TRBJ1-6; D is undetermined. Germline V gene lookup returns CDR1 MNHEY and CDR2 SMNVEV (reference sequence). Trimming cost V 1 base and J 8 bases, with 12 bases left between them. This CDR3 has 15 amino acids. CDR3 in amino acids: CASSLYGVQDSPLHF. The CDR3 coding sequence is TGTGCCAGCAGTTTATACGGGGTCCAGGATTCACCCCTCCACTTT.

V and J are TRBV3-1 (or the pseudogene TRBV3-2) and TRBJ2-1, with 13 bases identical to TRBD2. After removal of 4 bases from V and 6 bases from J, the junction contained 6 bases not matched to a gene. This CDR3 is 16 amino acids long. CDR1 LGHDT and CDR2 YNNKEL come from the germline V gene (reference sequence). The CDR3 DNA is TGTGCCAGCAGCCCTCCGACTAGCGGGAGGAGCAATGAGCAGTTCTTC. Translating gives CASSPPTSGRSNEQFF.

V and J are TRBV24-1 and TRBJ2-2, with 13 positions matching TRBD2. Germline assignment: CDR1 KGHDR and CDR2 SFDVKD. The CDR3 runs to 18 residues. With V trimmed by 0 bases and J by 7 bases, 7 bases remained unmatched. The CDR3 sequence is CATSDLALAGGPDGELFF. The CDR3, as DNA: TGTGCCACCAGTGATTTGGCACTAGCGGGAGGGCCGGACGGGGAGCTGTTTTTT.

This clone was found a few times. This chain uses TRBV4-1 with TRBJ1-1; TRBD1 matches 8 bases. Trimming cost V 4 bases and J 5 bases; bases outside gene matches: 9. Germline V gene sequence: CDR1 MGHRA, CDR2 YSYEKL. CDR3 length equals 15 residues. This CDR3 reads CASSLSTGVGTEAFF. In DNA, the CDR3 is TGCGCCAGCAGCCTATCGACAGGGGTGGGGACTGAAGCTTTCTTT.

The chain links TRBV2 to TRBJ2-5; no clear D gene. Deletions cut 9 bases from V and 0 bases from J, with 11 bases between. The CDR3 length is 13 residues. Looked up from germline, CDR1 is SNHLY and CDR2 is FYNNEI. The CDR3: CARTVPYQETQYF. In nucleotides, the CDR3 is TGTGCCAGAACAGTGCCGTACCAAGAGACCCAGTACTTC.

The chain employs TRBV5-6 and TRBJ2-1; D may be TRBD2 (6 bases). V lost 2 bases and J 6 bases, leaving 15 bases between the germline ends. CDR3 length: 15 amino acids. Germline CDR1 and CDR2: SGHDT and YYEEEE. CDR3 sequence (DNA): TGTGCCAGCAGCTTCACCGGGGGACTTGCCAATGAGCAGTTCTTC. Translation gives CASSFTGGLANEQFF.

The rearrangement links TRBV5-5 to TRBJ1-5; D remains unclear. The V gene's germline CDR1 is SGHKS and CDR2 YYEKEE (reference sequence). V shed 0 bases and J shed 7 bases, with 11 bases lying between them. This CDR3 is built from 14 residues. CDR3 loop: CASSLGTVLQPQHF. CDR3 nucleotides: TGTGCCAGCAGCTTGGGCACAGTTCTCCAGCCCCAGCATTTT.

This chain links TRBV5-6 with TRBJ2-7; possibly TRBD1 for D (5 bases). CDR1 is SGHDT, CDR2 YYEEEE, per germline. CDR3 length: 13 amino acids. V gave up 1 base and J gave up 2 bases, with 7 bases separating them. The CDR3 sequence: CASSLSGTYEQYF. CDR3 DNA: TGTGCCAGCAGCTTGTCAGGGACCTACGAGCAGTACTTC.

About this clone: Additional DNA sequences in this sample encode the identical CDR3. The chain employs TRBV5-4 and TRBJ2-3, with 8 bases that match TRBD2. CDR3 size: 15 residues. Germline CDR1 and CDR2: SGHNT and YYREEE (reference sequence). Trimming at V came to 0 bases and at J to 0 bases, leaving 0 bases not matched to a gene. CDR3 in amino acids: CASSLGGGSTDTQYF. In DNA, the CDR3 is TGTGCCAGCAGCTTGGGCGGGGGGAGCACAGATACGCAGTATTTT.

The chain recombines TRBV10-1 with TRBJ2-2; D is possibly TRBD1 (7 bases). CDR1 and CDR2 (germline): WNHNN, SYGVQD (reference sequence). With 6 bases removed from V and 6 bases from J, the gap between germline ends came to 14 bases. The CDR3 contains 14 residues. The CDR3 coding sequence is TGCGCCAGCAGCTCCCGCAGGGGGGCCGGGGAGCTGTTTTTT. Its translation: CASSSRRGAGELFF.

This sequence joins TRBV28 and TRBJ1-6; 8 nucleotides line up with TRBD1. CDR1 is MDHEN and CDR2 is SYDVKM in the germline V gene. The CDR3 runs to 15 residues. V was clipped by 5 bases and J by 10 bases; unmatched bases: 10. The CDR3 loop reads CASSPSGTGNSPLHF. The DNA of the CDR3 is TGTGCCAGCAGTCCATCCGGGACAGGAAACTCACCCCTCCACTTT.